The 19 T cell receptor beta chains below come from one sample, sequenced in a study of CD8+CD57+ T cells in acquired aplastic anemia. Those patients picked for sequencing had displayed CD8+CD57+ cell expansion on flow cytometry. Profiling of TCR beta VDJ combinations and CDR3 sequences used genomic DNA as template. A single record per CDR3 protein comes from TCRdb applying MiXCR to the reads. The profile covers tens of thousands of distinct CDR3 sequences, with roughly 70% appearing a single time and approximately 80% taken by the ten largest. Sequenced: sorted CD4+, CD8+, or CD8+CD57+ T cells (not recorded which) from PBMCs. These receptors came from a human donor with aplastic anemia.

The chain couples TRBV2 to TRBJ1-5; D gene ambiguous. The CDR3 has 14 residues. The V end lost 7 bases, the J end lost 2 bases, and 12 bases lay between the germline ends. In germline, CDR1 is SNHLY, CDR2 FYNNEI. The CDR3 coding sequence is TGTGCCAGCACCCAGTTGAACGGCAATCAGCCCCAGCATTTT. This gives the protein CASTQLNGNQPQHF. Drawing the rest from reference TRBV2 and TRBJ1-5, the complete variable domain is EPEVTQTPSHQVTQMGQEVILRCVPISNHLYFYWYRQILGQKVEFLVSFYNNEISEKSEIFDDQFSVERPDGSNFTLKIRSTKLEDSAMYFCASTQLNGNQPQHFGDGTRLSIL.

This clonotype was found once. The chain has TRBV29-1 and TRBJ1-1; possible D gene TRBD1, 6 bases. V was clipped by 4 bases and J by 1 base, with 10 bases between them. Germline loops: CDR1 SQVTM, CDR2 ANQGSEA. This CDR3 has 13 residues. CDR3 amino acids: CSVAQGGNTEAFF. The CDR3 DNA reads TGCAGCGTTGCACAGGGAGGGAACACTGAAGCTTTCTTT.

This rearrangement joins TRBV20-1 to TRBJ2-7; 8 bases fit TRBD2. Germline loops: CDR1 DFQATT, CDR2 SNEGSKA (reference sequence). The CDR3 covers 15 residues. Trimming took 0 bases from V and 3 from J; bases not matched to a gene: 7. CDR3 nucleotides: TGCAGTGCTAGAGATTGGCGGGAGGAATTCTACGAGCAGTACTTC. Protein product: CSARDWREEFYEQYF.

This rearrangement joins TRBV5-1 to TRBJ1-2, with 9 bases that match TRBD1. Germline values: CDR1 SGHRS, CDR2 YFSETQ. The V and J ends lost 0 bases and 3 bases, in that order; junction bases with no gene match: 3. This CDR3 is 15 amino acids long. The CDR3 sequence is CASSLGWTGDYGYTF. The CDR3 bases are TGCGCCAGCAGCTTGGGGTGGACAGGGGACTATGGCTACACCTTC.

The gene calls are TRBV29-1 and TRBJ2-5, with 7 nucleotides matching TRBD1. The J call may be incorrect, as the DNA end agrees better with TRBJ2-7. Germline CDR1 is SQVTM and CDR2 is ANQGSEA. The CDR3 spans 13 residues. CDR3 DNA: TGCAGCGTTGAAAGGACAGGCATCAACGAGCAGTACTTC. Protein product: CSVERTGINEQYF.

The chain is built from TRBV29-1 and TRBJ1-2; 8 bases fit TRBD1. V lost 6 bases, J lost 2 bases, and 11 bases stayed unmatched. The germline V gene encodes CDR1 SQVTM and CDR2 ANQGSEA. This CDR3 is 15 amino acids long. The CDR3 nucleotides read TGCAGCGTACACGACACAGGGGGAAAGAACTATGGCTACACCTTC. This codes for CSVHDTGGKNYGYTF.

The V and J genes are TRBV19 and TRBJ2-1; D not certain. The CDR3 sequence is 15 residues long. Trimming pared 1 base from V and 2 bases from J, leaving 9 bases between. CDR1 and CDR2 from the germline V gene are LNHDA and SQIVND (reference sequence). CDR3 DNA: TGTGCCAGTAGTATAGTCTCAGTACCCTACAATGAGCAGTTCTTC. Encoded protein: CASSIVSVPYNEQFF.

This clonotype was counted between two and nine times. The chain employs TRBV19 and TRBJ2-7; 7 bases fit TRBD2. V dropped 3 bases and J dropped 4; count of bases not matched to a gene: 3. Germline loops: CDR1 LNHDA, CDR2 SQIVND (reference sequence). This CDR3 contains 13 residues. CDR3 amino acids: CASSMGGKYEQYF. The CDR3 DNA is TGTGCCAGTAGTATGGGAGGGAAGTACGAGCAGTACTTC.

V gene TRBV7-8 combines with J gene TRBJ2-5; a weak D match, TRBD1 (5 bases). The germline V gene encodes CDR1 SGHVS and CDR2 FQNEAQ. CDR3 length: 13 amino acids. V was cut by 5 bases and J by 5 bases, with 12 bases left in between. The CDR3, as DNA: TGTGCCAGCAGCCCAGGGCATCCCGAGACCCAGTACTTC. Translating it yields CASSPGHPETQYF.

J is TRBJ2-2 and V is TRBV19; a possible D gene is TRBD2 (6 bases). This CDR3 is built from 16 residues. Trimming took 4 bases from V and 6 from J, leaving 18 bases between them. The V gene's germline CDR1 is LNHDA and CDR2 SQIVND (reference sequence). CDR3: CASSTIRLVFAGELFF. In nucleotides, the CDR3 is TGTGCCAGTAGTACGATCCGACTAGTATTCGCCGGGGAGCTGTTTTTT.

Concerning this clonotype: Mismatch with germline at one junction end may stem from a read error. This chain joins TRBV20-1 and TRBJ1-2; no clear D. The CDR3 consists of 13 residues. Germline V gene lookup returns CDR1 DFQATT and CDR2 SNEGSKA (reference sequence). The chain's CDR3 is CSAGDFLNYGYTF. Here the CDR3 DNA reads TGCAGTGCTGGAGATTTCTTAAACTATGGCTACACCTTC.

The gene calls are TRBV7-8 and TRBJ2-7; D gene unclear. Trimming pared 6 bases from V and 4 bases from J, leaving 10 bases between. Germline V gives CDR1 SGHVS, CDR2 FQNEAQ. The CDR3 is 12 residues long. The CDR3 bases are TGTGCCAGCAGTTCCGGATTTTACGAGCAGTACTTC. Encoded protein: CASSSGFYEQYF.

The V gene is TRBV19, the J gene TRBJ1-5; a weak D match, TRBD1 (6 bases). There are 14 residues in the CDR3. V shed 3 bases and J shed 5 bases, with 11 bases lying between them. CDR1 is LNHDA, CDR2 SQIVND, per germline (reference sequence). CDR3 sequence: CASSMTGGHQPQHF. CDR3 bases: TGTGCCAGTAGTATGACAGGAGGACATCAGCCCCAGCATTTT.

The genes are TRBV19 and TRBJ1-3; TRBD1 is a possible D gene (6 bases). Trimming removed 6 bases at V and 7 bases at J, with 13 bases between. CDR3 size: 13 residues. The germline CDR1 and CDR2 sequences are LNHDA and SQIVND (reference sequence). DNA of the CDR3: TGTGCCAGTAGGACGGGGGGGGCGAACACCATATATTTT. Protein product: CASRTGGANTIYF. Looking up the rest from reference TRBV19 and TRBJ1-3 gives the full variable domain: DGGITQSPKYLFRKEGQNVTLSCEQNLNHDAMYWYRQDPGQGLRLIYYSQIVNDFQKGDIAEGYSVSREKKESFPLTVTSAQKNPTAFYLCASRTGGANTIYFGEGSWLTVV.

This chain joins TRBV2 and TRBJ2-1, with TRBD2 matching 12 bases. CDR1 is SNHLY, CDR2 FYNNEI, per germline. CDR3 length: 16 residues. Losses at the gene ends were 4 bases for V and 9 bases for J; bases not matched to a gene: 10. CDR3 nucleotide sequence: TGTGCCAGCAGTGGACCTAGCGGGGGGGCCTGGGGTGAGCAGTTCTTC. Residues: CASSGPSGGAWGEQFF.

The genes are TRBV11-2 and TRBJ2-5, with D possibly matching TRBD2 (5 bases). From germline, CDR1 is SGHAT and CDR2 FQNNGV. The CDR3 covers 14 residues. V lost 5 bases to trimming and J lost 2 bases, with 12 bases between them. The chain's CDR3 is CASSRNSGQETQYF. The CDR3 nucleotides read TGTGCCAGCAGCCGTAACAGCGGACAAGAGACCCAGTACTTC.

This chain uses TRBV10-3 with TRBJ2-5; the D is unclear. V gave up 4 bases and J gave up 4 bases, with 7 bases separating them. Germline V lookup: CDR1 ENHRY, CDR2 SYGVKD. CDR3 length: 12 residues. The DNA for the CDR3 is TGTGCCATCAGTGGTTCAGCAGAGACCCAGTACTTC. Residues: CAISGSAETQYF.

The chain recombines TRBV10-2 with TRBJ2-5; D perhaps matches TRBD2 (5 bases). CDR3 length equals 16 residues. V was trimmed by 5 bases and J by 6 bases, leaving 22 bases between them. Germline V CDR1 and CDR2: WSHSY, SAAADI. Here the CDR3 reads CASSTTQRISNKTQYF. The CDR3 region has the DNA TGCGCCAGCAGTACGACCCAGCGGATTAGCAATAAGACCCAGTACTTC.

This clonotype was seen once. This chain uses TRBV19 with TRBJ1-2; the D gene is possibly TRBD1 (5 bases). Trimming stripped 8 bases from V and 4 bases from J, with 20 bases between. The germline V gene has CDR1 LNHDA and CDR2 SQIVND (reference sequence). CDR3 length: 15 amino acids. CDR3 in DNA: TGTGCCAGTGGTCCGGAAAGGGGAGAAGGCTATGGCTACACCTTC. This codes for CASGPERGEGYGYTF.